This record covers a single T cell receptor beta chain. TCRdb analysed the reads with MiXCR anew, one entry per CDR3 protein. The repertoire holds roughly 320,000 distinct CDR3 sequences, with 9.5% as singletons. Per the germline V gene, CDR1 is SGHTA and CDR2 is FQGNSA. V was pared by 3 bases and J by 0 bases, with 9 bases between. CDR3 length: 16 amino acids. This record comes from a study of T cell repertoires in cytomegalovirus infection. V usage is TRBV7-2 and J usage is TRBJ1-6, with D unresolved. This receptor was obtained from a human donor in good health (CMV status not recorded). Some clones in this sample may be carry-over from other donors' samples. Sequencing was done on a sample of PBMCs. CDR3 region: CASSFTSSSYNSPLHF. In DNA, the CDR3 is TGTGCCAGCAGCTTTACATCTAGCTCCTATAATTCACCCCTCCACTTT.